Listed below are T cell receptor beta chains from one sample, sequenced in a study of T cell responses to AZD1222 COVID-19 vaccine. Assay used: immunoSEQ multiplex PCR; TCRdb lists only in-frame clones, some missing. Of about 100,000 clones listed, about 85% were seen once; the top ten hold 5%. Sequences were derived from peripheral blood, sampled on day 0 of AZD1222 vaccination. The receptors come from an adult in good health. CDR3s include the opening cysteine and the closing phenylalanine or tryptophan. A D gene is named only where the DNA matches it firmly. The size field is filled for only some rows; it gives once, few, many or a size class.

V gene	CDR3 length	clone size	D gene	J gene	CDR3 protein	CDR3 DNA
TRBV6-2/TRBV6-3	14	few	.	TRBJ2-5	CASSHERARETQYF	TGTGCCAGCAGTCACGAGAGGGCTAGAGAGACCCAGTACTTC
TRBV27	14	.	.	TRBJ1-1	CASSLMSRVTEAFF	TGTGCCAGCAGTTTAATGTCCAGGGTAACTGAAGCTTTCTTT
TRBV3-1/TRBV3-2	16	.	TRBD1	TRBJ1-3	CASSPRGQGAGNTIYF	TGTGCCAGCAGCCCGAGGGGACAGGGGGCTGGAAACACCATATATTTT
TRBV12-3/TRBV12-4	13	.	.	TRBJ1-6	CASSLARGSPLHF	TGTGCCAGCAGTTTAGCCAGGGGTTCACCCCTCCACTTT
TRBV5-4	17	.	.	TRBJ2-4	CASSLGGPQGVKNIQYF	TGTGCCAGCAGCTTGGGGGGACCACAAGGGGTCAAAAACATTCAGTACTTC
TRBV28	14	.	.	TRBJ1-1	CASRPAPMNTEAFF	TGTGCCAGCAGGCCAGCTCCTATGAACACTGAAGCTTTCTTT
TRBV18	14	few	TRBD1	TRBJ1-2	CASSPGTGDLGYTF	TGTGCCAGCTCACCAGGGACAGGGGATCTTGGCTACACCTTC
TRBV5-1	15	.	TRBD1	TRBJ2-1	CASSPAGQAYNEQFF	TGCGCCAGCAGCCCCGCGGGACAGGCTTACAATGAGCAGTTCTTC
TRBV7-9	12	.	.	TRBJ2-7	CASSPVPYEQYF	TGTGCCAGCAGCCCGGTTCCCTACGAGCAGTACTTC
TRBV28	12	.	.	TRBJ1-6	CASSEAGSPLHF	TGTGCCAGCAGTGAAGCAGGGTCACCCCTCCACTTT
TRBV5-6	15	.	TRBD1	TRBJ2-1	CASSLGWTGDNEQFF	TGTGCCAGCAGCTTGGGCTGGACAGGAGACAATGAGCAGTTCTTC
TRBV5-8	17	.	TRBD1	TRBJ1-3	CASSFEPDRGAGNTIYF	TGTGCCAGCAGCTTCGAACCGGACAGGGGCGCTGGAAACACCATATATTTT
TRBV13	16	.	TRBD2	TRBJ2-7	CASSRYTSGVAYEQYF	TGTGCCAGCAGCCGATATACTAGCGGGGTAGCGTACGAGCAGTACTTC
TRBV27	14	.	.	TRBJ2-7	CASSLGLYVHEQYF	TGTGCCAGCAGTTTGGGACTCTACGTACACGAGCAGTACTTC
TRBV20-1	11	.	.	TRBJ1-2	CSAPWRGGYTF	TGCAGTGCTCCCTGGAGGGGTGGCTACACCTTC
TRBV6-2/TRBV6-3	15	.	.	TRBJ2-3	CASSYRLAYTDAQYF	TGTGCCAGCAGTTACAGGCTAGCGTACACAGATGCGCAGTATTTT
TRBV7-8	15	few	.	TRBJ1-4	CASSARVSTNEKLFF	TGTGCCAGCAGCGCGAGGGTTTCGACTAATGAAAAACTGTTTTTT
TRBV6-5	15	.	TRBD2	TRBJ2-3	CASGRTSGGTDTQYF	TGTGCCAGCGGCCGGACTAGCGGGGGGACAGATACGCAGTATTTT
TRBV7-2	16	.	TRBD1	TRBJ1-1	CASSLGGTVRNTEAFF	TGTGCCAGCAGCTTAGGGGGGACAGTGAGGAACACTGAAGCTTTCTTT
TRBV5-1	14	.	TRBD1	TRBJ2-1	CASSYRDRVNEQFF	TGCGCCAGCAGCTACCGGGACAGGGTTAATGAGCAGTTCTTC
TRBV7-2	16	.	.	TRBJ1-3	CASSLMALSSGNTIYF	TGTGCCAGCAGCTTAATGGCATTAAGCTCTGGAAACACCATATATTTT
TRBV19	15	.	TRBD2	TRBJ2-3	CASSAVAGGQDTQYF	TGTGCCAGTAGTGCGGTAGCGGGAGGGCAAGATACGCAGTATTTT
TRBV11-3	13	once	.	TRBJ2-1	CASSFGGFKEQFF	TGTGCCAGCAGCTTCGGGGGCTTTAAAGAGCAGTTCTTC
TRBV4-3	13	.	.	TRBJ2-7	CASSPTEVEEQYF	TGCGCCAGCAGCCCCACGGAGGTTGAAGAGCAGTACTTC
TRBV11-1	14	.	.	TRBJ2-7	CASSLGEWAYEQYF	TGTGCCAGCAGCTTAGGGGAATGGGCCTACGAGCAGTACTTC
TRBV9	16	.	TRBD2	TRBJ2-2	CASRRGLAENTGELFF	TGTGCCAGCAGGCGAGGACTAGCGGAGAACACCGGGGAGCTGTTTTTT
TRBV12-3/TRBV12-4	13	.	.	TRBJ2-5	CASSSPVGETQYF	TGTGCCAGCAGTTCCCCGGTAGGGGAGACCCAGTACTTC
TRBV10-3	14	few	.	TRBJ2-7	CAITLTGDSYEQYF	TGTGCCATCACGTTGACAGGTGACTCCTACGAGCAGTACTTC
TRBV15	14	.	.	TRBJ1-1	CATSRTRGNTEAFF	TGTGCCACCAGCAGGACCAGGGGAAACACTGAAGCTTTCTTT
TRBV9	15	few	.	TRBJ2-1	CASSAGTSNDNEQFF	TGTGCCAGCAGCGCCGGGACTTCGAATGACAATGAGCAGTTCTTC
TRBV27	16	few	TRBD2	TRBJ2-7	CASSLIQAGSSYEQYF	TGTGCCAGCAGTTTAATTCAAGCGGGAAGCTCCTACGAGCAGTACTTC
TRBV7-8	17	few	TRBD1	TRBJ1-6	CASSLAGGTGNNSPLHF	TGTGCCAGCAGCTTAGCCGGAGGGACAGGGAACAATTCACCCCTCCACTTT
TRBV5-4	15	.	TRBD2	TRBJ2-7	CASSLAASGGYEQYF	TGTGCCAGCAGCTTGGCGGCTAGCGGGGGGTACGAGCAGTACTTC
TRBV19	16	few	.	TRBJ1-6	CASSIQGNSYNSPLHF	TGTGCCAGTAGTATACAGGGGAACTCCTATAATTCACCCCTCCACTTT
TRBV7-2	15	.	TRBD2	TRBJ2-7	CASSPLLAGGTRQYF	TGTGCCAGCAGCCCGCTACTAGCGGGAGGGACACGGCAGTACTTC
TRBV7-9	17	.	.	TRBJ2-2	CASSAPRGTANTGELFF	TGTGCCAGCAGCGCCCCCCGGGGGACCGCGAACACCGGGGAGCTGTTTTTT
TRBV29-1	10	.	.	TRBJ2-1	CSVGPGGQFF	TGCAGCGTCGGCCCCGGTGGGCAGTTCTTC
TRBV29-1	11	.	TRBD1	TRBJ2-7	CSFRQGYEQYF	TGCAGCTTCCGACAGGGCTACGAGCAGTACTTC
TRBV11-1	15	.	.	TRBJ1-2	CASSFTPDSRYGYTF	TGTGCCAGCAGCTTTACCCCGGACAGCCGCTATGGCTACACCTTC
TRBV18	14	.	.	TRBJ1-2	CASSPPGGNYGYTF	TGTGCCAGCTCACCACCGGGAGGGAACTATGGCTACACCTTC
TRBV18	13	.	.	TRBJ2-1	CASSPLPSGEQFF	TGTGCCAGCTCACCACTGCCCAGCGGTGAGCAGTTCTTC
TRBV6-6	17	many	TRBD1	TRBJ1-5	CASSHGQGARAGQPQHF	TGTGCCAGCAGTCACGGACAGGGGGCGCGAGCAGGACAGCCCCAGCATTTT
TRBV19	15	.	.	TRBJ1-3	CASSIPGPRGNTIYF	TGTGCCAGTAGTATTCCCGGACCAAGGGGAAACACCATATATTTT
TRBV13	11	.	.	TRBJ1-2	CASSLVGGATF	TGTGCCAGCAGCTTAGTGGGAGGGGCCACCTTC
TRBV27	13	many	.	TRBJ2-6	CASQGVRANVLTF	TGTGCCAGCCAAGGGGTAAGGGCCAACGTCCTGACTTTC
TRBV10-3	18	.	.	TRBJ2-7	CAISGRAGEPQGSYEQYF	TGTGCCATCAGTGGTCGGGCCGGGGAACCACAGGGATCCTACGAGCAGTACTTC
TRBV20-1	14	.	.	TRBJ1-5	CSASTQMGNQPQHF	TGCAGTGCTAGTACCCAGATGGGCAATCAGCCCCAGCATTTT
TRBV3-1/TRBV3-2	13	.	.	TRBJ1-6	CASSQGINSPLHF	TGTGCCAGCAGCCAGGGTATCAATTCACCCCTCCACTTT
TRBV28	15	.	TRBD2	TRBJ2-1	CASTSQAGDYNEQFF	TGTGCCAGCACCAGTCAGGCGGGGGATTACAATGAGCAGTTCTTC
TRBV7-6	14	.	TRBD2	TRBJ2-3	CASSSRGAGDTQYF	TGTGCCAGCAGCTCGCGGGGGGCCGGAGATACGCAGTATTTT
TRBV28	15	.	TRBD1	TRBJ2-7	CASSSLGQGNDEQYF	TGTGCCAGCAGTTCACTAGGACAGGGGAACGACGAGCAGTACTTC
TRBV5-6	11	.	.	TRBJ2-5	CASSYQETQYF	TGTGCCAGCAGCTACCAGGAGACCCAGTACTTC
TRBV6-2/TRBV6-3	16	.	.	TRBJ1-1	CASSYSRTEMNTEAFF	TGTGCCAGCAGTTACTCCAGGACAGAAATGAACACTGAAGCTTTCTTT